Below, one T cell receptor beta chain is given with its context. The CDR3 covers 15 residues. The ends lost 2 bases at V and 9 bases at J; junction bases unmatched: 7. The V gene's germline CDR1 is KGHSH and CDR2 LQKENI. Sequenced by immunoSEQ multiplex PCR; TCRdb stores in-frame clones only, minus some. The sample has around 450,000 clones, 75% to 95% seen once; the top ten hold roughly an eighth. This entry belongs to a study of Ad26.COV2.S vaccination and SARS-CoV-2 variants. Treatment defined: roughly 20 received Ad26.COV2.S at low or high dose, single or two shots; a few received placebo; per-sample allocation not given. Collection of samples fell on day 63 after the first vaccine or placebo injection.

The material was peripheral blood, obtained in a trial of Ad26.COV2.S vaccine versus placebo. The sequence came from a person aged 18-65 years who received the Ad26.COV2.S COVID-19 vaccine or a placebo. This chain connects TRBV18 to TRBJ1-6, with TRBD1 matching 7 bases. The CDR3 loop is CASSPNQGGSSPLHF. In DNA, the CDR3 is TGTGCCAGCTCACCAAATCAAGGGGGCAGTTCACCCCTCCACTTT.